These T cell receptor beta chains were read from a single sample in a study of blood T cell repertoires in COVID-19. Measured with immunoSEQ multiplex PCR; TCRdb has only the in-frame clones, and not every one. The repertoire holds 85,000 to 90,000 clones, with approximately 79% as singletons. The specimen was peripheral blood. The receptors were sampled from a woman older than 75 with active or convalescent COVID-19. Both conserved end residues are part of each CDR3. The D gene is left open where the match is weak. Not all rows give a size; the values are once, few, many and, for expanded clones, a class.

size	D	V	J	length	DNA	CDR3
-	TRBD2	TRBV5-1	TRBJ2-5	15	TGCGCCAGCAGCCAATCCGGGACTAGCAGCGAGACCCAGTACTTC	CASSQSGTSSETQYF
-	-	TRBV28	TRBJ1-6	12	TGTGCCAGCAGTGTGTCAAATTCACCCCTCCACTTT	CASSVSNSPLHF
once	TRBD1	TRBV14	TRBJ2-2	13	TGTGCCAGCAGCGCACAGGGGACCGGGGAGCTGTTTTTT	CASSAQGTGELFF
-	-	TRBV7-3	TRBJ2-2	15	TGTGCCAGCAGCCCCTGGGGCCATAACACCGGGGAGCTGTTTTTT	CASSPWGHNTGELFF
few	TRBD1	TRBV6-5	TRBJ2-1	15	TGTGCCAGCAGTTACTCGGTGACAGGGGGCACTGAGCAGTTCTTC	CASSYSVTGGTEQFF
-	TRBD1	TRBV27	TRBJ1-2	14	TGTGCCATTCGCGGAGGGGCCGGACAGGGAGGCTACACCTTC	CAIRGGAGQGGYTF
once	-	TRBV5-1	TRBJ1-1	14	TGCGCCAGCAGCTTTGGCGGAAGGAACACTGAAGCTTTCTTT	CASSFGGRNTEAFF
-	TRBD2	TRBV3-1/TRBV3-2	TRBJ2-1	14	TGTGCCAGCAGCCAGGGACTAGCGGGGAATGAGCAGTTCTTC	CASSQGLAGNEQFF
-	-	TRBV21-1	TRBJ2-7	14	TGTGCCAGCAGCAAAGACAGGGACAGGGGCGAGCAGTACTTC	CASSKDRDRGEQYF
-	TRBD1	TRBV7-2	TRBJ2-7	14	TGTGCCAGCAGCTCGTCGGGACAGATCTACGAGCAGTACTTC	CASSSSGQIYEQYF
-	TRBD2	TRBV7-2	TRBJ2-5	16	TGTGCCAGCAGCTTAGTTAGCGGGGGCCTCCAAGAGACCCAGTACTTC	CASSLVSGGLQETQYF
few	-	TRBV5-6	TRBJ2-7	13	TGTGCCAGCAGCTTGGGGACTGGATACGAGCAGTACTTC	CASSLGTGYEQYF
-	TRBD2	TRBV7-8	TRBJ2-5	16	TGTGCCAGCAGCCCCCGGACTAGCGGGGGCCAAGAGACCCAGTACTTC	CASSPRTSGGQETQYF
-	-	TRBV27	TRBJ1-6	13	TGTGCCAGCAGTCCCTCCTTTAATTCACCCCTCCACTTT	CASSPSFNSPLHF
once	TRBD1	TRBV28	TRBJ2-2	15	TGTGCCAGCAGTCCCGGGACAGCGAACACCGGGGAGCTGTTTTTT	CASSPGTANTGELFF
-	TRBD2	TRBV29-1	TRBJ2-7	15	TGCAGCGTTGAAGGACGAACTAGCGGGTCCCACGAGCAGTACTTC	CSVEGRTSGSHEQYF
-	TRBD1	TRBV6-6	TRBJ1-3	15	TGTGCCAGCAGCCGACAGGGGGCGTCTGGAAACACCATATATTTT	CASSRQGASGNTIYF
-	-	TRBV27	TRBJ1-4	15	TGTGCCAGCAGCCCCCCCAGGGGAGGGGATGAAAAACTGTTTTTT	CASSPPRGGDEKLFF
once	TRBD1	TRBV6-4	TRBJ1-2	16	TGTGCCAGCAGTGACTTGGACAGGGATGGGAACTATGGCTACACCTTC	CASSDLDRDGNYGYTF
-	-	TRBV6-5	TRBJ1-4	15	TGTGCCAGCAGTTACGGTGGGGGCTCGGGTGAAAAACTGTTTTTT	CASSYGGGSGEKLFF
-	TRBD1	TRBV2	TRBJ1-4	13	TGTGCCAGCAGTACAGGGGGTGGTGAAAAACTGTTTTTT	CASSTGGGEKLFF
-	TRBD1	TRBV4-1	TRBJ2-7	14	TGCGCCAGCAGCCTGGACAGGGGAGGGTACGAGCAGTACTTC	CASSLDRGGYEQYF
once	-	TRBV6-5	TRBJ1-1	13	TGTGCCAGCAGTTACAGGGGAGGCACTGAAGCTTTCTTT	CASSYRGGTEAFF
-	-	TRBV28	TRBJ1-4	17	TGTGCCAGCAGCCCGTGGTTAGGTCGAGGGACTAGGGGCGAACTGTTTTTT	CASSPWLGRGTRGELFF
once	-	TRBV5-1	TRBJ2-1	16	TGCGCCAGCAGCTTGGCCGAGGCAGGGGACTACAATGAGCAGTTCTTC	CASSLAEAGDYNEQFF
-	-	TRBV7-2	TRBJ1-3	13	TGTGCCACCTCGGACAGTCACAGAAACACCATATATTTT	CATSDSHRNTIYF
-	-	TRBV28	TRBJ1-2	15	TGTGCCAGCAGTCCACGTGGCAGGGGTTTGGTTGGCTACACCTTC	CASSPRGRGLVGYTF
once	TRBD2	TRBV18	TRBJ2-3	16	TGTGCCAGCTCACCTGGACTAGCGGGAAGCACAGATACGCAGTATTTT	CASSPGLAGSTDTQYF
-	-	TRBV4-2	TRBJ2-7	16	TGTGCCAGCAGCCGAACCCCGGAGGCCGCAGCCTACGAGCAGTACTTC	CASSRTPEAAAYEQYF
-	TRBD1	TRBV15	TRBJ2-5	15	TGTGCCACCAGCAGAGATCGGACAGGGAGTGGGACCCAGTACTTC	CATSRDRTGSGTQYF
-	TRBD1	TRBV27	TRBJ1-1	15	TGTGCCAGCAGTAAACCGGGACAGGGGAAGGCTGAAGCTTTCTTT	CASSKPGQGKAEAFF
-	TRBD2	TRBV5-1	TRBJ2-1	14	TGCGCCAGCAGCCCCACGGGAGGGCCTGATGAGCAGTTCTTC	CASSPTGGPDEQFF
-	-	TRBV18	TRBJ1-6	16	TGTGCCAGCTCACCAGAGAGCTCGGCGGTCGATTCACCCCTCCACTTT	CASSPESSAVDSPLHF
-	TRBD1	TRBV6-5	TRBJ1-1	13	TGTGCCAGCAAAACAGGGGGCAGAACTGAAGCTTTCTTT	CASKTGGRTEAFF
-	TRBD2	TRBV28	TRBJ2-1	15	TGTGCCAGCAGTTTTTTGAGCGGGAGTAGGAATGAGCAGTTCTTC	CASSFLSGSRNEQFF
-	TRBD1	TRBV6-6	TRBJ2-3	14	TGTGCCAGCAACGGACAGGGCAACAATCAGCCCCAGTATTTT	CASNGQGNNQPQYF
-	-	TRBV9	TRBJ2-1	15	TGTGCCAGCAGCGTAGGGATAGGAGTGGTCGATGAGCAGTTCTTC	CASSVGIGVVDEQFF
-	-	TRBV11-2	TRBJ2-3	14	TGTGCCAGCAACCCCCCTAGCGACACAGATACGCAGTATTTT	CASNPPSDTDTQYF
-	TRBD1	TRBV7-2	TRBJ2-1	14	TGTGCCAGCAGGTCGACAGGGGGAAGTAATGAGCAGTTCTTC	CASRSTGGSNEQFF
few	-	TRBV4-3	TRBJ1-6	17	TGCGCCAGCAGCCAATTCCGCCAGGGGCGTAACAATTCACCCCTCCACTTT	CASSQFRQGRNNSPLHF
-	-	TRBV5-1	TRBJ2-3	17	TGCGCCAGCAGCAACCTCCCGAACAGCGGGAGCACAGATACGCAGTATTTT	CASSNLPNSGSTDTQYF
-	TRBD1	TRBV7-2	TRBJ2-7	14	TGTGCCAGCAGCTCTACGGGACAGGGCTACGAGCAGTACTTC	CASSSTGQGYEQYF
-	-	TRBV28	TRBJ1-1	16	TGTGCCAGCAGTTTATTAACAGGGAATAAGGGCACTGAAGCTTTCTTT	CASSLLTGNKGTEAFF
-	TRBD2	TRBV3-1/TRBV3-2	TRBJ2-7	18	TGTGCCAGCAGCCACGGTGGACTAGCGGGGGGTCTCAAGTACGAGCAGTACTTC	CASSHGGLAGGLKYEQYF
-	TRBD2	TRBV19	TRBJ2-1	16	TGTGCCAGTAGTATCGTTCGCGGGGGCTCCTACAATGAGCAGTTCTTC	CASSIVRGGSYNEQFF
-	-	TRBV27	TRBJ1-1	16	TGTGCCAGCAAGGCGGGGGGGCGGCTTTTGAACACTGAAGCTTTCTTT	CASKAGGRLLNTEAFF
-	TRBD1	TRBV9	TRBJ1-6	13	TGTGCCAGCAGTGGACAGGGGGTTTCACCCCTCCACTTT	CASSGQGVSPLHF
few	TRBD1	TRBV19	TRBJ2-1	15	TGTGCCAGTCTCGCATGGGGACAGGCTAACAATGAGCAGTTCTTC	CASLAWGQANNEQFF
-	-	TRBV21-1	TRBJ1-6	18	TGTGCCAGCCGACGCATCGTGGGACAGGGGGTAGTAGGATCACCCCTCCACTTT	CASRRIVGQGVVGSPLHF
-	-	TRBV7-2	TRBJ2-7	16	TGTGCCAGCAGCTTAGTTGGCGGGGAGGTTTCCTACGAGCAGTACTTC	CASSLVGGEVSYEQYF
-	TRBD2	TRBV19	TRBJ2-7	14	TGTGCCAGTAGTGCCGGACTAGCGGTATACGAGCAGTACTTC	CASSAGLAVYEQYF